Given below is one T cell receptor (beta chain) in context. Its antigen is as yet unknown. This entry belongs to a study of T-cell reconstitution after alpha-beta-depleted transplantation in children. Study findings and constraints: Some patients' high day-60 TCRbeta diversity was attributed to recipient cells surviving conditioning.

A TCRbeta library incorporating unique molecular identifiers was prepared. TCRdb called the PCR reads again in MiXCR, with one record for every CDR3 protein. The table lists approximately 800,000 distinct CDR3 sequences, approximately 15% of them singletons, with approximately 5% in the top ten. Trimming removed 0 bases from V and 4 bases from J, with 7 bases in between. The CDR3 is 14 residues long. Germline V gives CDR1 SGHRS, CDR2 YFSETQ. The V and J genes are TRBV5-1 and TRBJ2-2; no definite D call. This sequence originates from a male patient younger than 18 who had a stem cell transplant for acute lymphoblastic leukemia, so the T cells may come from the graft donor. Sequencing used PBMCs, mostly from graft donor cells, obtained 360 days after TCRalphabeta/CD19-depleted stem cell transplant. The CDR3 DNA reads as TGCGCCAGCAGCTTGGATGGGGTCACCGGGGAGCTGTTTTTT. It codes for CASSLDGVTGELFF.